The present TCR beta chain was sequenced within a study of T cells in Graves' hyperthyroidism and ophthalmopathy. This clonotype was observed many times. Fresh peripheral blood, more than 9 ml, yielded the PBMCs. RNA transcripts were the template for amplifying TCR beta CDR3 regions. First-round RT-PCR of the TCR CDR3 relied on the HTBI primer set. TCRdb re-derived calls from the multiplex PCR reads in MiXCR, one entry per CDR3 protein. The sample lists roughly 99,000 distinct CDR3 sequences; 15% to 20% were seen once. CDR3 size: 15 residues. J was trimmed by 9 bases and V by 1 base; bases with no gene match: 7. The V gene's germline CDR1 is SGHKS and CDR2 YYEKEE (reference sequence).

Sequencing input: blood. The sequence was obtained from a woman between 45 and 60 years old with Graves' hyperthyroidism. V and J are TRBV5-5 and TRBJ1-6; 7 bases are a match to TRBD1. Here the CDR3 reads CASSLRDSVASPLHF. DNA of the CDR3: TGTGCCAGCAGCTTGCGGGACAGCGTAGCTTCACCCCTCCACTTT.